Described below is a single TCR beta chain sequence and its context. The data are from a study of cytomegalovirus exposure and HLA in healthy donors. Germline assignment: CDR1 SGHVS and CDR2 FNYEAQ. CDR3 length equals 15 residues. The ends lost 1 base at V and 3 bases at J; junction bases unmatched: 6. The study ran its PCR with 60 Vbeta and 13 Jbeta primers. Data came from immunoSEQ multiplex PCR; TCRdb stores just in-frame clones and leaves some out. The sample shows approximately 210,000 clones, about 80% of them seen only once. The clonotype comes from a man aged 35 to 55 in good health and CMV-seropositive. Input material: PBMCs. This sequence joins TRBV7-6 and TRBJ2-7; 7 positions match TRBD2. CDR3 nucleotides: TGTGCCAGCAGCTTAGAGGCAGAGCGGGACTACGAGCAGTACTTC. It specifies CASSLEAERDYEQYF.